This T cell receptor beta chain was sequenced for a study of cytomegalovirus exposure and HLA in healthy donors. This CDR3 comprises 14 residues. The V and J ends lost 8 bases and 7 bases, in that order; junction bases with no gene match: 10. The germline V gene has CDR1 MNHNS and CDR2 SASEGT. A few counts support this clone. Its antigen is unidentified. The PCR employed 60 Vbeta primers together with 13 Jbeta primers. Sequencing used immunoSEQ multiplex PCR; TCRdb keeps in-frame clones, though not all of them. Of some 110,000 clones listed, 10% to 15% are singletons. General study results and limits: Earlier results showed most TCR beta V segments being productive about 90% or about 30% of the time. It was reported in a later analysis that an Asian-associated ancestry cluster showed fewer N-insertions than the approximately 670-donor mean.

The sequenced sample was PBMCs. The chain uses TRBV6-1 and TRBJ2-3; 9 positions agree with TRBD2. This clonotype originated in a middle-aged man in good health and CMV-seropositive. The CDR3 region is CASGAGGPRNTQYF. The CDR3 DNA sequence: TGTGCCAGCGGGGCGGGAGGGCCTCGAAATACGCAGTATTTT.